This TCR beta chain came from a study of blood T cell repertoires in COVID-19. Across the whole study: The United States, Italy and Spain were the sources of the acute and convalescent COVID-19 samples. The analysed material was cDNA or gDNA that came from T cells, B-cell-depleted T cells, or PBMCs.

Residents of about two dozen US areas, aged roughly 18 to 89 years, made up the participants. Assignments of participants to cohorts depended upon their own reported clinical history. Profiling relied on immunoSEQ multiplex PCR, and the TCRdb table lists in-frame clones only, not all of them. Of some 130,000 clones in the sample, 78% are singletons; the top ten hold approximately 6%. Per germline, CDR1 WSHSY and CDR2 SAAADI. CDR3 size: 12 residues. Trimming took off 7 bases at V and 6 bases at J, with 10 bases between the two ends. This clone was seen at least ten times. The sample was PBMCs or T cells enriched from blood (not recorded which). The V call is TRBV10-2, the J call TRBJ2-1; no definite D call. The sequence was obtained from a woman aged 45-59 years who had recovered from COVID-19. The CDR3 loop reads CASKPPGNEQFF. The CDR3 DNA reads as TGCGCCAGCAAACCCCCAGGCAATGAGCAGTTCTTC.